These 29 T cell receptor beta chains were sequenced from one sample in a study of T cell repertoires in ileal Crohn's disease. Stated time point: neoterminal ileum biopsy at postoperative endoscopy, about 6 months after surgery. Produced via immunoSEQ multiplex PCR; TCRdb's table is partial and in-frame only. The data show over 9,000 clones, with about 80% seen just once and 13% to 15% held by the top ten. Sequenced material: ileal tissue. These receptor sequences come from an adult with Crohn's disease.

The gene calls are TRBV6-5 and TRBJ1-5, with D unclear. Germline V CDR1 and CDR2: MNHEY, SVGAGI. V lost 5 bases and J lost 5, with 7 bases in between. The CDR3 is 12 residues long. CDR3 nucleotide sequence: TGTGCCAGCAGTCAGAAAGATCAGCCCCAGCATTTT. Its translation: CASSQKDQPQHF.

V and J are TRBV4-1 and TRBJ1-1; D perhaps matches TRBD1 (5 bases). The germline V gene encodes CDR1 MGHRA and CDR2 YSYEKL. The CDR3 length is 13 residues. Deletions cut 5 bases from V and 2 bases from J, with 9 bases between. CDR3 sequence: CASSGRVNTEAFF. CDR3 DNA sequence: TGCGCCAGCAGCGGCAGGGTCAACACTGAAGCTTTCTTT.

The chain has TRBV6-5 and TRBJ1-2; 9 bases are shared with TRBD1. Germline values: CDR1 MNHEY, CDR2 SVGAGI. V gave up 4 bases and J gave up 4 bases; unmatched junction bases: 7. The CDR3 is 15 residues long. The CDR3 bases are TGTGCCAGCAGTTTTAAGGGACAGGGACTCTATGGCTACACCTTC. Protein: CASSFKGQGLYGYTF.

The chain combines TRBV5-6 with TRBJ2-2; 9 bases match TRBD1. V gave up 4 bases and J gave up 3 bases; unmatched junction bases: 1. Germline CDR1 SGHDT, CDR2 YYEEEE. The CDR3 totals 14 residues. As DNA, the CDR3 is TGTGCCAGCAGCCGGACAGGGGACACCGGGGAGCTGTTTTTT. This gives the protein CASSRTGDTGELFF.

V and J are TRBV27 and TRBJ2-3; 7 nucleotides line up with TRBD1. Germline lookup yields CDR1 MNHEY and CDR2 SMNVEV (reference sequence). This CDR3 has 13 residues. Unmatched junction bases numbered 3, after V lost 4 bases and J lost 5 bases. This CDR3 is CASSSRGRDTQYF. The CDR3 region has the DNA TGTGCCAGCAGTTCCAGGGGGAGAGATACGCAGTATTTT.

The chain links TRBV7-2 to TRBJ2-2; no firm D call. Trimming took off 7 bases at V and 5 bases at J, with 8 bases between the two ends. CDR3 size: 12 residues. CDR1 and CDR2 from the germline V gene are SGHTA and FQGNSA. The CDR3 DNA reads as TGTGCCAGCACCTCGAGGACCGGGGAGCTGTTTTTT. Its protein is CASTSRTGELFF.

The chain has TRBV7-9 and TRBJ1-2, with TRBD1 matching over 8 bases. Germline V lookup: CDR1 SEHNR, CDR2 FQNEAQ (reference sequence). V trimming: 5 bases; J trimming: 7 bases; junction bases outside the gene matches: 6. The length of the CDR3 is 13 residues. The CDR3 here is CASSPAGGLGYTF. The CDR3 nucleotides read TGTGCCAGCAGCCCGGCAGGGGGCCTTGGCTACACCTTC.

V and J are TRBV5-8 and TRBJ2-3; 8 bases are shared with TRBD1. The V and J ends lost 3 bases and 1 base, in that order; junction bases with no gene match: 1. The CDR3 is 14 residues long. Germline CDR1 SGHTS, CDR2 YDEGEE. CDR3 bases: TGTGCCAGCAGCTCGACAGGGGGCACAGATACGCAGTATTTT. Encoded protein: CASSSTGGTDTQYF.

This clone was observed once. The chain couples TRBV2 to TRBJ2-1; 12 bases map to TRBD2. This CDR3 contains 14 residues. The germline V gene has CDR1 SNHLY and CDR2 FYNNEI. V lost 6 bases, J lost 10 bases, and 7 bases stayed unmatched. The CDR3, as DNA: TGTGCCAGCAGCCCCCGGACTAGCGGGGACGAGCAGTTCTTC. This gives the protein CASSPRTSGDEQFF.

The chain carries TRBV27 and TRBJ2-1; TRBD2 agrees at 13 bases. After removal of 8 bases from V and 7 bases from J, the junction contained 2 bases not matched to a gene. Germline-derived CDR1 and CDR2 are MNHEY and SMNVEV (reference sequence). The CDR3 totals 13 residues. The CDR3 DNA is TGTGCCAGCGGACTAGCGGGGGCGAATGAGCAGTTCTTC. Encoded protein: CASGLAGANEQFF.

The J gene is TRBJ2-3, the V gene TRBV2, with a possible D match to TRBD1 (6 bases). The CDR3 spans 14 residues. CDR1 and CDR2 (germline): SNHLY, FYNNEI. V lost 6 bases and J lost 1, with 11 bases in between. The CDR3 protein is CASSDRQGTDTQYF. The CDR3 DNA sequence: TGTGCCAGCAGCGACAGACAGGGCACAGATACGCAGTATTTT.

A few counts support this clone. The rearrangement joins TRBV6-5 to TRBJ2-3, with a tentative D call TRBD2 (6 bases). This CDR3 contains 16 residues. Between the trimmed V and J ends, which lost 0 bases and 1 base, there was a span of 11 bases. CDR1 and CDR2 (germline): MNHEY, SVGAGI. CDR3 region: CASSYSGDLRTDTQYF. The DNA for the CDR3 is TGTGCCAGCAGTTACTCAGGGGACTTGCGCACAGATACGCAGTATTTT.

This clone was detected only once. The chain couples TRBV5-1 to TRBJ2-6, with 10 bases identical to TRBD2. The J segment lost 1 base and the V segment lost 0 bases, leaving 7 bases of the junction unmatched. Germline lookup yields CDR1 SGHRS and CDR2 YFSETQ. CDR3 length: 19 residues. This chain's CDR3 is CASSLGYTSGVSGANVLTF. Written as DNA, the CDR3 is TGCGCCAGCAGCTTGGGATATACTAGCGGGGTATCTGGGGCCAACGTCCTGACTTTC. Full variable domain (outside the CDR3, taken from reference TRBV5-1 and TRBJ2-6): KAGVTQTPRYLIKTRGQQVTLSCSPISGHRSVSWYQQTPGQGLQFLFEYFSETQRNKGNFPGRFSGRQFSNSRSEMNVSTLELGDSALYLCASSLGYTSGVSGANVLTFGAGSRLTVL.

V gene TRBV15 combines with J gene TRBJ2-7; TRBD1 aligns across 10 bases. V gave up 0 bases and J gave up 0 bases; unmatched junction bases: 5. The CDR3 covers 17 residues. From germline, CDR1 is LNHNV and CDR2 YYDKDF (reference sequence). As DNA, the CDR3 is TGTGCCACCAGCAGAGATCGGGACAGGGGAATCTCCTACGAGCAGTACTTC. This codes for CATSRDRDRGISYEQYF.

This clone was seen a handful of times. The gene calls are TRBV7-9 and TRBJ2-2; the D is unclear. V gave up 5 bases and J gave up 4 bases, with 5 bases separating them. Germline CDR1 SEHNR, CDR2 FQNEAQ (reference sequence). The CDR3 totals 12 residues. For the CDR3, the DNA is TGTGCCAGCAGCCCAATCACCGGGGAGCTGTTTTTT. It codes for CASSPITGELFF.

The gene calls are TRBV6-5 and TRBJ1-1; possible D gene TRBD1, 6 bases. Trimming left V 4 bases short and J 4 bases short, with 10 bases between. Germline V CDR1 and CDR2: MNHEY, SVGAGI. CDR3 length: 13 residues. The CDR3 sequence is CASSFRGSTEAFF. CDR3 DNA sequence: TGTGCCAGCAGTTTCAGGGGAAGCACTGAAGCTTTCTTT.

J is TRBJ2-7 and V is TRBV19, with 14 bases fitting TRBD2. This CDR3 comprises 18 residues. Germline V lookup: CDR1 LNHDA, CDR2 SQIVND (reference sequence). V lost 4 bases, J lost 2 bases, and 10 bases stayed unmatched. DNA of the CDR3: TGTGCCAGTAGTACGGGGGGGACTAGCGGGGGCCTGACCTACGAGCAGTACTTC. Protein: CASSTGGTSGGLTYEQYF.

This chain uses TRBV2 with TRBJ2-3; tentatively, D is TRBD2 (7 bases). Deletions cut 3 bases from V and 2 bases from J, with 15 bases between. Germline V gene data show CDR1 as SNHLY and CDR2 as FYNNEI. This CDR3 spans 16 amino acids. The CDR3 sequence is CASSDPGGPHTDTQYF. The CDR3 DNA follows: TGTGCCAGCAGTGATCCCGGGGGGCCTCACACAGATACGCAGTATTTT.

This sequence joins TRBV5-1 and TRBJ2-7, with TRBD2 matching over 13 bases. This CDR3 region has 15 residues. V trimming: 0 bases; J trimming: 7 bases; junction bases outside the gene matches: 4. From germline, CDR1 is SGHRS and CDR2 YFSETQ. The DNA of the CDR3 is TGCGCCAGCAGCTTGGAGCCGGGACTAGCGGGGGAGCAGTACTTC. Its translation is CASSLEPGLAGEQYF.

The chain carries TRBV6-6 and TRBJ2-7; D not certain. This CDR3 contains 14 residues. In germline, CDR1 is MNHNY, CDR2 SVGAGI (reference sequence). With 6 bases removed from V and 3 bases from J, the gap between germline ends came to 15 bases. CDR3 in amino acids: CASRGDTQIYEQYF. In DNA form, the CDR3 reads TGTGCCAGCAGGGGCGACACCCAAATCTACGAGCAGTACTTC.

The rearrangement joins TRBV9 to TRBJ1-1; 10 positions agree with TRBD1. Germline loops: CDR1 SGDLS, CDR2 YYNGEE. The CDR3 consists of 14 residues. The J segment lost 2 bases and the V segment lost 3 bases, leaving 1 base of the junction unmatched. CDR3 region: CASSGQGANTEAFF. The CDR3 DNA reads TGTGCCAGCAGCGGACAGGGGGCAAACACTGAAGCTTTCTTT.

This clone has a handful of counts. This chain uses TRBV6-4 with TRBJ2-3; D perhaps matches TRBD2 (5 bases). Per the germline V gene, CDR1 is MRHNA and CDR2 is SNTAGT. Trimming removed 5 bases at V and 1 base at J, with 13 bases between. This CDR3 is built from 15 residues. The CDR3 DNA is TGTGCCAGCAGTCCCTCCGAGGGCGGCACAGATACGCAGTATTTT. It yields the protein CASSPSEGGTDTQYF.

This clone was seen only a few times. This chain links TRBV5-4 with TRBJ2-7; 7 bases agree with TRBD1. V was pared by 5 bases and J by 4 bases, with 12 bases of the junction left unmatched. Germline V lookup: CDR1 SGHNT, CDR2 YYREEE (reference sequence). The CDR3 contains 15 residues. The CDR3 coding sequence is TGTGCCAGCAGACAAGACAGGGCCCCCGTATACGAGCAGTACTTC. Translation gives CASRQDRAPVYEQYF. Combining the CDR3 with reference TRBV5-4 and TRBJ2-7 gives the whole variable domain ETGVTQSPTHLIKTRGQQVTLRCSSQSGHNTVSWYQQALGQGPQFIFQYYREEENGRGNFPPRFSGLQFPNYSSELNVNALELDDSALYLCASRQDRAPVYEQYFGPGTRLTVT.

CDR3: CASTPGGQGSGGYTF. The CDR3 bases are TGTGCCAGCACCCCCGGAGGACAGGGGAGTGGAGGCTACACCTTC. The chain employs TRBV6-5 and TRBJ1-2; 9 bases align to TRBD1. Germline V gene sequence: CDR1 MNHEY, CDR2 SVGAGI. V dropped 7 bases and J dropped 8; count of bases not matched to a gene: 14. The CDR3 is 15 residues long.

This chain connects TRBV7-2 to TRBJ2-2; D might be TRBD2 (5 bases). Germline CDR1 and CDR2: SGHTA and FQGNSA. V was clipped by 1 base and J by 10 bases, with 10 bases between them. This CDR3 comprises 13 residues. The CDR3 loop reads CASSLDWRAELFF. DNA of the CDR3: TGTGCCAGCAGCTTAGACTGGCGGGCGGAGCTGTTTTTT.

This clone was observed a handful of times. The chain has TRBV5-1 and TRBJ1-2, with D possibly being TRBD1 (5 bases). Deletions cut 2 bases from V and 3 bases from J, with 11 bases between. The length of the CDR3 is 14 residues. From germline, CDR1 is SGHRS and CDR2 YFSETQ. CDR3 sequence (DNA): TGCGCCAGCAGCTTTCAGGGTGGGGACTATGGCTACACCTTC. Translation: CASSFQGGDYGYTF. Full variable domain (missing parts from reference TRBV5-1 and TRBJ1-2): KAGVTQTPRYLIKTRGQQVTLSCSPISGHRSVSWYQQTPGQGLQFLFEYFSETQRNKGNFPGRFSGRQFSNSRSEMNVSTLELGDSALYLCASSFQGGDYGYTFGSGTRLTVV.

In DNA form, the CDR3 reads TGTGCCAGCAGCGCGTATACGCAGGGGGGTTCACCCCTCCACTTT. Its protein product is CASSAYTQGGSPLHF. This chain joins TRBV7-9 and TRBJ1-6; 7 bases line up with TRBD1. The CDR3 is 15 amino acids. CDR1 and CDR2 from the germline V gene are SEHNR and FQNEAQ (reference sequence). Trimming removed 5 bases from V and 9 bases from J; junction bases left unmatched: 10.

This chain uses TRBV7-2 with TRBJ1-1; D not resolved. The CDR3 extends over 15 amino acids. The V end was cut by 1 base, the J end by 6 bases, with 15 bases between. Germline V gives CDR1 SGHTA, CDR2 FQGNSA. The CDR3 sequence is CASSLVGVVGAEAFF. The CDR3 nucleotides read TGTGCCAGCAGCTTAGTCGGGGTTGTGGGCGCTGAAGCTTTCTTT.

This chain joins TRBV7-9 and TRBJ1-2; D unclear. The CDR3 contains 13 residues. The V gene's germline CDR1 is SEHNR and CDR2 FQNEAQ (reference sequence). V lost 5 bases, J lost 6 bases, and 13 bases lay in between. DNA of the CDR3: TGTGCCAGCAGCCCATACTTAACAGATGGCTACACCTTC. It yields the protein CASSPYLTDGYTF.